Below, 17 T cell receptor beta chains from the same sample are listed, as sequenced in a study of blood T cell repertoires in COVID-19. Clones were read by immunoSEQ multiplex PCR, and TCRdb kept only the in-frame ones, dropping some. The profile shows 95,000 to 120,000 clones, approximately 81% of them singletons. Material: peripheral blood. The receptor set was obtained from a middle-aged man with acute or convalescent COVID-19.

This sequence joins TRBV29-1 and TRBJ1-1; the D gene is possibly TRBD1 (6 bases). V lost 4 bases to trimming and J lost 1 base, with 10 bases between them. The CDR3 runs 13 residues. Germline CDR1 and CDR2: SQVTM and ANQGSEA. The CDR3 DNA is TGCAGCGTTGTGACAGGAGAGAACACTGAAGCTTTCTTT. Protein: CSVVTGENTEAFF.

This clone is a singleton in its sample. This rearrangement joins TRBV9 to TRBJ1-2; TRBD1 agrees at 9 bases. Germline trimming cut 0 bases from V and 5 bases from J; bases unmatched to any gene: 8. The germline V gene encodes CDR1 SGDLS and CDR2 YYNGEE. This CDR3 has 16 amino acids. CDR3 loop: CASSVDGTGTIYGYTF. The CDR3 region has the DNA TGTGCCAGCAGCGTAGATGGGACAGGGACAATTTATGGCTACACCTTC.

Here the CDR3 DNA reads TGTGCCAGCAGTCCTCAACAGGGGCTTGGCTACACCTTC. This translates into CASSPQQGLGYTF. The V and J genes are TRBV12-3 or TRBV12-4 and TRBJ1-2, with 7 bases that match TRBD1. The trim removed 5 bases at V and 7 bases at J, leaving 7 bases unmatched. The CDR3 consists of 13 residues.

V gene TRBV29-1 combines with J gene TRBJ1-3; a weak D match, TRBD1 (6 bases). The germline CDR1 and CDR2 sequences are SQVTM and ANQGSEA. CDR3 length: 14 residues. Trimming removed 0 bases from V and 0 bases from J, with 6 bases in between. This CDR3 is CSVEEGGSGNTIYF. CDR3 sequence (DNA): TGCAGCGTTGAAGAAGGGGGCTCTGGAAACACCATATATTTT. The full variable domain, in which reference TRBV29-1 and TRBJ1-3 provide the parts outside the CDR3, is SAVISQKPSRDICQRGTSLTIQCQVDSQVTMMFWYRQQPGQSLTLIATANQGSEATYESGFVIDKFPISRPNLTFSTLTVSNMSPEDSSIYLCSVEEGGSGNTIYFGEGSWLTVV.

The rearrangement joins TRBV7-2 to TRBJ2-5; TRBD2 matches at 8 bases. The ends lost 3 bases at V and 1 base at J; junction bases unmatched: 4. Germline CDR1 reads SGHTA; CDR2 reads FQGNSA. The CDR3 covers 15 residues. In DNA form, the CDR3 reads TGTGCCAGCAGCTTTGGCGGGGGGCCCCAAGAGACCCAGTACTTC. It codes for CASSFGGGPQETQYF.

This rearrangement joins TRBV2 to TRBJ2-3; D gene ambiguous. In germline, CDR1 is SNHLY, CDR2 FYNNEI. V lost 2 bases and J 0 bases, leaving 12 bases between the germline ends. This CDR3 is built from 16 residues. CDR3 residues: CASSELAAASTDTQYF. DNA for the CDR3: TGTGCCAGCAGTGAACTCGCGGCCGCTAGCACAGATACGCAGTATTTT.

V gene TRBV9 combines with J gene TRBJ2-5; 9 bases are a match to TRBD2. Germline CDR1 and CDR2: SGDLS and YYNGEE. V trimming: 3 bases; J trimming: 5 bases; junction bases outside the gene matches: 11. This CDR3 spans 16 amino acids. The CDR3 nucleotides are TGTGCCAGCAGCGGAGCGGGGGGCCAAAACGTGGAGACCCAGTACTTC. The encoded protein is CASSGAGGQNVETQYF.

This CDR3 reads CASSLDLAGTGELFF. The CDR3 DNA follows: TGCGCCAGCAGCTTGGACCTAGCGGGGACCGGGGAGCTGTTTTTT. The chain carries TRBV5-1 and TRBJ2-2; TRBD2 agrees at 9 bases. Germline assignment: CDR1 SGHRS and CDR2 YFSETQ. The V segment lost 0 bases and the J segment 5 bases; nucleotides outside the gene matches: 2. The CDR3 is made up of 15 amino acids.

The chain carries TRBV5-6 and TRBJ2-3; TRBD1 matches at 11 bases. The CDR3 consists of 14 residues. Germline CDR1 SGHDT, CDR2 YYEEEE. With V trimmed by 4 bases and J by 5 bases, 3 bases remained unmatched. This chain's CDR3 is CASSRDRGGDTQYF. The CDR3, as DNA: TGTGCCAGCAGCCGGGACAGGGGGGGAGATACGCAGTATTTT.

V usage is TRBV6-5 and J usage is TRBJ2-7; TRBD1 aligns across 7 bases. Germline values: CDR1 MNHEY, CDR2 SVGAGI. V lost 6 bases and J lost 2; bases outside the gene matches: 7. The CDR3 totals 14 residues. As DNA, the CDR3 is TGTGCCAGCAGCTTCGGGGACAGCACCTACGAGCAGTACTTC. Translation: CASSFGDSTYEQYF.

This rearrangement joins TRBV11-2 to TRBJ1-1, with no clear D. Trimming cost V 2 bases and J 5 bases, with 3 bases left between them. The CDR3 has 11 residues. From germline, CDR1 is SGHAT and CDR2 FQNNGV. CDR3 sequence: CASSLHTEAFF. CDR3 nucleotide sequence: TGTGCCAGCAGCTTACATACTGAAGCTTTCTTT.

This clone has a handful of counts. This chain links TRBV7-2 with TRBJ2-2; tentatively, D is TRBD1 (7 bases). The germline CDR1 and CDR2 sequences are SGHTA and FQGNSA. This CDR3 comprises 17 residues. V was shortened by 5 bases and J by 7 bases, with 23 bases between the two germline ends. The CDR3 sequence is CASSQRAGTASIGELFF. The CDR3 coding sequence is TGTGCCAGCAGCCAGCGGGCCGGGACAGCGTCAATCGGGGAGCTGTTTTTT.

The chain is built from TRBV30 and TRBJ1-1; possible D gene TRBD1, 5 bases. The germline gives CDR1 GTSNPN, CDR2 SVGIG (reference sequence). CDR3 size: 14 residues. V shed 0 bases and J shed 1 base, with 9 bases lying between them. In DNA form, the CDR3 reads TGTGCCTGGAGTGTAGGAGGGACGAACACTGAAGCTTTCTTT. Protein sequence: CAWSVGGTNTEAFF.

The chain joins TRBV27 to TRBJ1-4, with no clear D. The CDR3 spans 17 residues. Germline lookup yields CDR1 MNHEY and CDR2 SMNVEV (reference sequence). The V end was cut by 6 bases, the J end by 0 bases, with 17 bases between. The CDR3 coding sequence is TGTGCCAGCAGAAACCGGGGTACCCTTGCAACTAATGAAAAACTGTTTTTT. This translates into CASRNRGTLATNEKLFF.

The rearrangement uses TRBV7-9 and TRBJ2-5; tentative D call: TRBD1 (6 bases). V lost 1 base to trimming and J lost 5 bases, with 14 bases between them. CDR3 length: 15 residues. Germline loops: CDR1 SEHNR, CDR2 FQNEAQ (reference sequence). The DNA for the CDR3 is TGTGCCAGCAGCTTAGTGGGGGCTAAAGGGGAGACCCAGTACTTC. It codes for CASSLVGAKGETQYF.

In this sample, this clone turned up a few times. The rearrangement links TRBV7-9 to TRBJ2-7; D is unresolved. The CDR3 runs 14 residues. Germline V gene lookup returns CDR1 SEHNR and CDR2 FQNEAQ (reference sequence). V was clipped by 1 base and J by 0 bases, with 7 bases between them. CDR3 sequence: CASSLVTSSYEQYF. The CDR3 nucleotides are TGTGCCAGCAGCTTAGTCACAAGCTCCTACGAGCAGTACTTC.

Only a few counts were recorded for this clone. The J gene is TRBJ2-1, the V gene TRBV4-2; D is perhaps TRBD2 (5 bases). This CDR3 region has 13 residues. V was pared by 4 bases and J by 8 bases, with 12 bases between. CDR1 and CDR2 from the germline V gene are LGHNA and YNFKEQ. Written as DNA, the CDR3 is TGTGCCAGCAGCCCCCCCTCTAGCTATGAGCAGTTCTTC. Translating gives CASSPPSSYEQFF.